This TCR beta chain was retrieved from a study of shared clonotypes between healthy human individuals. Findings of the study overall: Clonotype sharing among donors was thought likely to change with sequencing depth.

Concerning this clone: The antigen is not known.

Authors' processing steps: For the immunoSEQ data, sequences were junction-only without quality scores, so filtering differed. The method was immunoSEQ multiplex PCR; TCRdb's version includes in-frame clones alone and lacks a portion of them. V and J calls and clone size follow that table, whereas D and trimming were derived from the DNA. The data show about 800,000 clones, 96% seen once. This CDR3 is 15 amino acids long. V gave up 5 bases and J gave up 5 bases, with 17 bases separating them. The germline CDR1 and CDR2 sequences are MDHEN and SYDVKM. Naive CD8 isolation took CD45RO-negative cells positively selected for CCR7 and excluded terminally differentiated effector memory CD45RA+ cells.

Sequenced sample: naive CD8+ T cells sorted from blood. This sequence joins TRBV28 and TRBJ2-3; tentative D call: TRBD1 (5 bases). The TCR originated in a man in his thirties or forties in good health. Here the CDR3 reads CASSPPGFGIDTQYF. For the CDR3, the DNA is TGTGCCAGCAGTCCCCCAGGGTTTGGTATAGATACGCAGTATTTT.